These 16 T cell receptor beta chains came from one sample sequenced in a study of blood T cell repertoires in COVID-19. Clones were sequenced by immunoSEQ multiplex PCR, and TCRdb holds only the in-frame ones, with some missing. The sample gives 150,000 to 200,000 clones, around three quarters of which show up once; roughly 17% is in the top ten. Material: PBMCs or T cells enriched from blood (not recorded which). The source is a woman aged 50 to 60 with acute COVID-19.

J is TRBJ2-5 and V is TRBV28; 11 bases map to TRBD2. The CDR3 runs to 15 residues. Germline-derived CDR1 and CDR2 are MDHEN and SYDVKM. V trimming: 5 bases; J trimming: 2 bases; junction bases outside the gene matches: 4. This chain's CDR3 is CASSITSGGQETQYF. The CDR3 coding sequence is TGTGCCAGCAGTATAACTAGCGGGGGACAAGAGACCCAGTACTTC.

This clone turned up a few times. This chain connects TRBV10-2 to TRBJ1-1; D gene uncertain. V lost 8 bases, J lost 4 bases, and 11 bases lay in between. Germline V gene lookup returns CDR1 WSHSY and CDR2 SAAADI. The CDR3 covers 12 residues. CDR3 loop: CASSFRGTEAFF. In nucleotides, the CDR3 is TGCGCCAGCTCCTTCCGGGGCACTGAAGCTTTCTTT.

The gene calls are TRBV9 and TRBJ2-2; D possibly corresponds to TRBD1 (5 bases). Trimming shortened V by 3 bases and J by 7 bases, and 13 bases separated the two germline ends. The CDR3 spans 14 residues. The germline V gene encodes CDR1 SGDLS and CDR2 YYNGEE. The CDR3 protein is CASSGQIQGGELFF. The CDR3 coding sequence is TGTGCCAGCAGCGGACAAATCCAGGGCGGGGAGCTGTTTTTT.

The genes are TRBV19 and TRBJ1-6, with 9 bases fitting TRBD1. Germline V gives CDR1 LNHDA, CDR2 SQIVND (reference sequence). After removal of 6 bases from V and 9 bases from J, the junction contained 6 bases not matched to a gene. This CDR3 region has 14 residues. The CDR3 DNA sequence: TGTGCCAGTAGACCAAGGACAGGGGCTTCACCCCTCCACTTT. Its translation: CASRPRTGASPLHF.

The V gene is TRBV6-5, the J gene TRBJ2-1, with 8 bases that match TRBD1. CDR1 and CDR2 (germline): MNHEY, SVGAGI. The CDR3 loop spans 15 amino acids. The junction had 13 bases not matched to a gene; V was cut back by 6 bases and J by 9 bases. DNA for the CDR3: TGTGCCAGCAGCCGTACCGGACAGGGAGTCGCTGAGCAGTTCTTC. Protein product: CASSRTGQGVAEQFF.

The rearrangement links TRBV7-2 to TRBJ1-4; 8 positions match TRBD1. Germline V lookup: CDR1 SGHTA, CDR2 FQGNSA. The ends lost 1 base at V and 7 bases at J; junction bases unmatched: 8. CDR3 length equals 16 residues. CDR3: CASSLGRQGWSEKLFF. CDR3 DNA: TGTGCCAGCAGCTTAGGACGACAGGGGTGGTCTGAAAAACTGTTTTTT.

The V call is TRBV28, the J call TRBJ2-2, with TRBD1 matching 10 bases. CDR1 MDHEN and CDR2 SYDVKM come from the germline V gene. J lost 7 bases, V lost 3 bases, and 11 bases had no gene match. There are 17 residues in the CDR3. The CDR3 loop reads CASSFFSRDRGNGELFF. Written as DNA, the CDR3 is TGTGCCAGCAGTTTTTTCTCCCGGGACAGGGGAAACGGGGAGCTGTTTTTT.

The rearrangement joins TRBV18 to TRBJ2-3; 9 bases align to TRBD2. With 3 bases clipped from V and 4 bases from J, the junction kept 14 bases outside the gene matches. From germline, CDR1 is KGHSH and CDR2 LQKENI. This CDR3 is built from 18 residues. CDR3 bases: TGTGCCAGCTCACCGATTCAAGCGGGGGGAGCGGGCGCAGATACGCAGTATTTT. Its protein is CASSPIQAGGAGADTQYF.

The rearrangement joins TRBV19 to TRBJ1-1, with TRBD1 as a possible D gene (6 bases). Germline loops: CDR1 LNHDA, CDR2 SQIVND (reference sequence). The CDR3 contains 15 residues. Trimming stripped 5 bases from V and 1 base from J, with 14 bases between. The DNA for the CDR3 is TGTGCCAGTAGTCTCCCCGGGACACCGAACACTGAAGCTTTCTTT. Translating it yields CASSLPGTPNTEAFF.

The count of this clone is one. The chain couples TRBV7-2 to TRBJ1-3, with D hard to call. Germline V gene sequence: CDR1 SGHTA, CDR2 FQGNSA. V shed 1 base and J shed 2 bases, with 6 bases lying between them. The CDR3 length is 14 residues. The CDR3 sequence: CASSLVKPGNTIYF. The CDR3 DNA sequence: TGTGCCAGCAGCTTAGTAAAGCCTGGAAACACCATATATTTT.

The chain combines TRBV3-1 (or the pseudogene TRBV3-2) with TRBJ1-1; 8 bases are a match to TRBD1. The J segment lost 4 bases and the V segment lost 1 base, leaving 2 bases of the junction unmatched. This CDR3 comprises 14 residues. Germline V CDR1 and CDR2: LGHDT, YNNKEL (reference sequence). The CDR3 region has the DNA TGTGCCAGCAGCCAAGGAGGACAGGGCACTGAAGCTTTCTTT. This encodes CASSQGGQGTEAFF.

The chain carries TRBV4-1 and TRBJ2-1, with 8 bases lining up with TRBD1. V shed 2 bases, J shed 6 bases, and the junction held 3 bases outside the gene matches. Germline V gene data show CDR1 as MGHRA and CDR2 as YSYEKL. The CDR3 runs to 14 residues. The CDR3 nucleotides read TGCGCCAGCAGCCAATTACAGGGGGGCAATGAGCAGTTCTTC. Translating it yields CASSQLQGGNEQFF.

This clone was observed a handful of times. The chain joins TRBV7-2 to TRBJ1-1; a weak D match, TRBD1 (5 bases). The CDR3 contains 16 residues. The V gene's germline CDR1 is SGHTA and CDR2 FQGNSA. V lost 7 bases and J 0 bases, leaving 18 bases between the germline ends. This chain's CDR3 is CASNLRNGGVNTEAFF. Written as DNA, the CDR3 is TGTGCCAGCAACCTTAGAAATGGGGGGGTGAACACTGAAGCTTTCTTT.

The chain has TRBV28 and TRBJ1-5; 10 bases map to TRBD1. Unmatched junction bases numbered 7, after V lost 8 bases and J lost 6 bases. The CDR3 loop spans 14 amino acids. Germline values: CDR1 MDHEN, CDR2 SYDVKM. As DNA, the CDR3 is TGTGCCAGCCAAGTGACAGGGGGCATTCAGCCCCAGCATTTT. Amino acids: CASQVTGGIQPQHF.

The chain carries TRBV19 and TRBJ1-1, with 8 positions matching TRBD1. Germline CDR1 reads LNHDA; CDR2 reads SQIVND (reference sequence). The CDR3 runs 14 residues. With V trimmed by 5 bases and J by 3 bases, 5 bases remained unmatched. The CDR3 DNA sequence: TGTGCCAGTAGTGTGGGACAGGCGGACACTGAAGCTTTCTTT. Protein product: CASSVGQADTEAFF.

This clone was seen only once. This sequence joins TRBV24-1 and TRBJ2-1; D might be TRBD1 (5 bases). The CDR3 length is 15 residues. Germline lookup yields CDR1 KGHDR and CDR2 SFDVKD. Trimming stripped 5 bases from V and 8 bases from J, with 18 bases between. Here the CDR3 reads CATSGPSSGWDEQFF. The CDR3 DNA reads TGTGCCACCAGTGGCCCGTCGTCAGGGTGGGATGAGCAGTTCTTC.